This T cell receptor (beta chain) appears in the sequencing data of a study of blood T cell repertoires in COVID-19. Background on the study: The samples span acute and convalescent COVID-19 from the United States, Italy and Spain. The analysed material was cDNA or gDNA that came from T cells, B-cell-depleted T cells, or PBMCs.

Per the original data handling: Researchers report that nucleated cell counts were estimated from reference gene primer amplification. Sequencing used immunoSEQ multiplex PCR; TCRdb keeps in-frame clones, though not all of them. D and trimming were read from the DNA, whereas the V and J calls and clone size are those reported in that table. The table records approximately 280,000 clones, around nine tenths of them present only once. This CDR3 region has 14 residues. Unmatched junction bases numbered 7, after V lost 6 bases and J lost 8 bases. The V gene's germline CDR1 is MGHRA and CDR2 YSYEKL. Material: peripheral blood. The sequence was obtained from a man aged 40-49 years with acute or convalescent COVID-19. This rearrangement joins TRBV4-1 to TRBJ1-6; 7 bases agree with TRBD1. The DNA for the CDR3 is TGCGCCAGCAGTTCGACAGGGAACGATTCACCCCTCCACTTT. This sequence encodes CASSSTGNDSPLHF.